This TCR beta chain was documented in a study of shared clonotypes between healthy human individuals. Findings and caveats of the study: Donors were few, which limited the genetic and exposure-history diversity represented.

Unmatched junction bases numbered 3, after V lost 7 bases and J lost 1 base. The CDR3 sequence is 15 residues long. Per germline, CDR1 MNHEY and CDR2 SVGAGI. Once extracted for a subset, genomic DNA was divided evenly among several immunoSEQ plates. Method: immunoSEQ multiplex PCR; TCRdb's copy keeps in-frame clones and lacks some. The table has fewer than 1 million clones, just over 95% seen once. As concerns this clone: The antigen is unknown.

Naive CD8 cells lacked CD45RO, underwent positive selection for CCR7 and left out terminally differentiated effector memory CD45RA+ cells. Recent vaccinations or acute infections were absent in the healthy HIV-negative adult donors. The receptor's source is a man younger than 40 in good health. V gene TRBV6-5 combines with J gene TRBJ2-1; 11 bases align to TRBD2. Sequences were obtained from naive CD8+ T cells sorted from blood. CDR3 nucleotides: TGTGCCAGCACTGTAGCGGGAGGGTCCTACAATGAGCAGTTCTTC. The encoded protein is CASTVAGGSYNEQFF.